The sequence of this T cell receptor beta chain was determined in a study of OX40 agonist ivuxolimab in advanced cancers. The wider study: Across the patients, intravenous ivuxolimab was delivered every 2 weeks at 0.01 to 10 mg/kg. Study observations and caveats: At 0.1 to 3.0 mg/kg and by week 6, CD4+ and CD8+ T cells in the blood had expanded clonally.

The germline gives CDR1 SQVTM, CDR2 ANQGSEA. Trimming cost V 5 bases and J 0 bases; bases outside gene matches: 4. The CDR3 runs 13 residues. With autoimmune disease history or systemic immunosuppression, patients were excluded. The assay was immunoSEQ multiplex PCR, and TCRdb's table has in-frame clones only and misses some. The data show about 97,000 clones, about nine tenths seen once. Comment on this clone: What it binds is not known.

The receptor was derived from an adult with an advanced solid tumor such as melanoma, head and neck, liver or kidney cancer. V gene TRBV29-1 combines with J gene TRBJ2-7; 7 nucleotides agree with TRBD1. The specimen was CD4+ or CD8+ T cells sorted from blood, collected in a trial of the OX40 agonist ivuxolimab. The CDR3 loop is CSVRQGGSYEQYF. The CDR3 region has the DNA TGCAGCGTTAGACAGGGTGGCTCCTACGAGCAGTACTTC.